The clone carrying this TCR beta chain was seen a few times. The V end was cut by 8 bases, the J end by 1 base, with 9 bases between. The CDR3 is 13 amino acids. The data stem from a study of T-cell memory formation after mild COVID-19. Whole-study context: Clusters were largely donor specific.

It was 5'RACE with constant-segment primers that produced the TCR alpha and TCR beta cDNA libraries, which carried sample barcodes and UMIs. TCRdb fed the 5' RACE reads into MiXCR, producing one record per CDR3 protein. Of about 340,000 distinct CDR3 sequences listed, approximately 16% were seen once; the top ten hold about 20%. The chain has TRBV12-3 or TRBV12-4 and TRBJ1-5; D gene ambiguous. This clonotype was sampled from a man aged 18 to 30 who had mild COVID-19 (a few samples of this study predate the infection). Cell type and time point are not known. Sample: PBMCs or a T cell subset sorted from them (not recorded which). The CDR3 here is CASGRNSNQPQHF. CDR3 DNA sequence: TGTGCCAGCGGGCGAAACAGCAATCAGCCCCAGCATTTT.